This T cell receptor (beta chain) originates from a study of post-analysis software for immune sequencing data. Study-wide background: Recorded subtypes: relapsing-remitting, secondary progressive, progressive-relapsing; some patients unannotated. General study findings and limits: Versus controls, multiple sclerosis patients showed significantly lower diversity (normalized Chao1).

Unique-molecular-identifier-tagged TCR beta cDNA libraries were used. TCRdb re-derived calls from the PCR reads in MiXCR, one entry per CDR3 protein. The table records about 540,000 distinct CDR3 sequences, around a third of them present only once. This clonotype occurred a few times. Its antigen is still unknown. Sequencing was done on a sample of blood. The origin of this receptor is a girl aged 2 to 17 with multiple sclerosis.

The CDR3 sequence is CASETGLGQETQYF. As DNA, the CDR3 is TGTGCCAGCGAGACGGGGTTGGGTCAAGAGACCCAGTACTTC. V and J are TRBV7-6 and TRBJ2-5; weak D call: TRBD2 (5 bases). There are 14 residues in the CDR3. The V gene lost 8 bases and the J gene lost 2 bases, with 15 bases spanning the gap. The germline V gene has CDR1 SGHVS and CDR2 FNYEAQ.